The rows below give T cell receptor beta chains drawn from one sample of a study of cytomegalovirus exposure and HLA in healthy donors. Assay: immunoSEQ multiplex PCR; the TCRdb copy retains only in-frame clones and omits some. The sample holds 200,000 to 250,000 clones; 65% to 85% are singletons and the top ten take 1.7%. Sequenced: PBMCs. These receptors originate from a man in his forties or fifties in good health and CMV-seronegative. Both conserved end residues are part of each CDR3. Part of the rows lack a size; the others show once, few, many or a class for expanded clones.

clone size: NA
V gene: TRBV14
CDR3 protein: CASSQPGQFNEKLFF

clone size: NA
V gene: TRBV6-6
CDR3 protein: CASSYSKGQLTNEQFF

clone size: NA
V gene: TRBV2
CDR3 protein: CASTPLAGGSYEQYF

clone size: NA
V gene: TRBV28
CDR3 protein: CASSLCPRDTMNTEAFF

clone size: NA
V gene: TRBV6-5
CDR3 protein: CASSYGLAGVSEQYF

clone size: few
V gene: TRBV11-2
CDR3 protein: CASKEWRGTSGQETQYF

clone size: NA
V gene: TRBV7-9
CDR3 protein: CASSLGTGGYTF

clone size: NA
V gene: TRBV5-1
CDR3 protein: CASSSGNTGELFF

clone size: NA
V gene: TRBV11-2
CDR3 protein: CASSSRQGLNTEAFF

clone size: NA
V gene: TRBV30
CDR3 protein: CAWSPKPGTGAGDTQYF

clone size: NA
V gene: TRBV5-4
CDR3 protein: CASSFWVLAASPAEQFF

clone size: NA
V gene: TRBV6-6
CDR3 protein: CASSFRSGDYEQFF

clone size: NA
V gene: TRBV2
CDR3 protein: CASSWTSGNEQFF

clone size: once
V gene: TRBV18
CDR3 protein: CASSPVTSAHEQYF

clone size: NA
V gene: TRBV7-8
CDR3 protein: CASSPREGYSYEQYF

clone size: NA
V gene: TRBV10-3
CDR3 protein: CAISLDRDEQFF

clone size: NA
V gene: TRBV5-1
CDR3 protein: CASSWGQGGVNEQFF

clone size: NA
V gene: TRBV18
CDR3 protein: CASSRERQGANLRNTF

clone size: NA
V gene: TRBV27
CDR3 protein: CASSSRPGVGYGYTF

clone size: NA
V gene: TRBV6-5
CDR3 protein: CASSFLATHYEQYF

clone size: NA
V gene: TRBV7-9
CDR3 protein: CASGQGALGANVLTF

clone size: NA
V gene: TRBV6-5
CDR3 protein: CASSPQGKYGYTF

clone size: NA
V gene: TRBV5-6
CDR3 protein: CASSWGLGPGSYNSPLHF

clone size: NA
V gene: TRBV27
CDR3 protein: CASSSPGLAGSYEQYF

clone size: NA
V gene: TRBV11-2
CDR3 protein: CASSLVGFGEQYF

clone size: NA
V gene: TRBV7-3
CDR3 protein: CASSLTWTQGGGELFF

clone size: NA
V gene: TRBV30
CDR3 protein: CAWSGGPPGTVVAKNIQYF

clone size: NA
V gene: TRBV7-9
CDR3 protein: CASSLALVPTEQYF

clone size: NA
V gene: TRBV6-6
CDR3 protein: CASRLAEKPYEQYF

clone size: NA
V gene: TRBV30
CDR3 protein: CAWNRGGTFSGNTIYF

clone size: NA
V gene: TRBV4-2
CDR3 protein: CASSQDVSSYNEQFF

clone size: NA
V gene: TRBV27
CDR3 protein: CASGSYSSMNTEAFF

clone size: NA
V gene: TRBV18
CDR3 protein: CASSLVGEQFF

clone size: few
V gene: TRBV10-3
CDR3 protein: CAISERGVETQYF

clone size: once
V gene: TRBV2
CDR3 protein: CASSGRSWETQYF

clone size: NA
V gene: TRBV27
CDR3 protein: CASSLEGQYTDTQYF

clone size: NA
V gene: TRBV5-1
CDR3 protein: CASSRAGTSVGSTDTQYF

clone size: NA
V gene: TRBV27
CDR3 protein: CASSLSTLAGVYNEQFF

clone size: NA
V gene: TRBV15
CDR3 protein: CATSRGKTSGSNEQFF

clone size: NA
V gene: TRBV27
CDR3 protein: CASRPGLAGGHEQYF

clone size: NA
V gene: TRBV6-1
CDR3 protein: CASSDLDEQFF

clone size: few
V gene: TRBV5-1
CDR3 protein: CASSLVPEMNTEAFF

clone size: NA
V gene: TRBV9
CDR3 protein: CASSPTGGQYNEQFF

clone size: once
V gene: TRBV4-2
CDR3 protein: CASSQSGLAGGNTGELFF

clone size: NA
V gene: TRBV28
CDR3 protein: CASSSPGQASVGQYF

clone size: NA
V gene: TRBV10-3
CDR3 protein: CAISRQEKEKLFF

clone size: few
V gene: TRBV5-1
CDR3 protein: CAGTLNRDRGNHEQYF

clone size: once
V gene: TRBV4-1
CDR3 protein: CASSQEGGPRDYGYTF

clone size: NA
V gene: TRBV29-1
CDR3 protein: CSAGQANYGYTF

clone size: few
V gene: TRBV27
CDR3 protein: CAPSAGGAKGEQYF

clone size: NA
V gene: TRBV28
CDR3 protein: CASSLRGYNEQFF